Here is one T cell receptor beta chain with its context. The data are from a study of blood T cell repertoires in COVID-19. On the study more broadly: The United States, Italy and Spain provided the acute and convalescent COVID-19 samples. Nucleic acid was either cDNA or gDNA, and it came from T cells, B-cell-depleted T cells, or PBMCs.

The data were produced by immunoSEQ multiplex PCR, yet TCRdb's version contains in-frame clones alone and is incomplete. The data contain about 150,000 clones, roughly four fifths of them seen just once; the ten biggest clones take up approximately 2.6%. Patients at the Seattle site were enrolled during active infection and followed longitudinally. The CDR3 length is 13 residues. The V gene lost 6 bases and the J gene lost 6 bases, with 14 bases spanning the gap. The germline V gene has CDR1 MNHEY and CDR2 SVGAGI. This sequence joins TRBV6-5 and TRBJ1-1, with a weak D call TRBD1 (6 bases). Sequenced material: peripheral blood. The TCR sequence derives from an elderly woman with COVID-19, enrolled during active disease. The CDR3 reads CASRNTGKAEAFF. Here the CDR3 DNA reads TGTGCCAGCAGAAACACAGGGAAGGCTGAAGCTTTCTTT.